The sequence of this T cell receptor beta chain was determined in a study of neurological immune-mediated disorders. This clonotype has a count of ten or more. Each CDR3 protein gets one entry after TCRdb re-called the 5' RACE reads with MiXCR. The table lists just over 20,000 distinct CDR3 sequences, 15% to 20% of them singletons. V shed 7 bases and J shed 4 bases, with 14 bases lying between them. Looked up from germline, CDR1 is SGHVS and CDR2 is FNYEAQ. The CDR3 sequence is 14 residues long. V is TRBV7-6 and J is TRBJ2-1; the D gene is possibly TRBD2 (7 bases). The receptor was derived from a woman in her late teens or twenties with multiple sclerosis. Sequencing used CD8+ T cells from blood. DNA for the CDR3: TGTGCCAGCACCACGAGGGGGGGTTACAATGAGCAGTTCTTC. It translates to CASTTRGGYNEQFF.